A single T cell receptor (beta chain) is shown here with its context. The sample comes from a study of blood T cell repertoires in COVID-19. Overall study: Material from acute and convalescent COVID-19 was sourced from the United States, Italy and Spain. T cells, B-cell-depleted T cells, or PBMCs provided the cDNA or gDNA that served as material.

In the study's own analysis: Reference gene primer amplification in the assay estimated nucleated cell counts. Produced via immunoSEQ multiplex PCR; TCRdb's table is partial and in-frame only. The DNA gave D and trimming, while V, J and clone size come from that table. The data hold tens of thousands of clones, with about 77% observed a single time. The CDR3 runs 16 residues. The germline V and J ends were trimmed by 3 bases and 6 bases, with 17 bases remaining between them. The germline CDR1 and CDR2 sequences are SGHTA and FQGNSA. Sequenced: peripheral blood. V and J are TRBV7-2 and TRBJ2-2; possible D gene TRBD2, 6 bases. This receptor was obtained from a human donor in a cohort sampled during active COVID-19. The CDR3 nucleotides are TGTGCCAGCAGCTTTCGCGGTACTAGCCGAGCCGGGGAGCTGTTTTTT. Translated, it gives CASSFRGTSRAGELFF.